This passage covers 20 T cell receptor beta chains from one sample sequenced in a study of CD8 T cells in ankylosing spondylitis. TCRdb independently ran MiXCR on the 5' RACE reads; one entry per CDR3 protein. The sample shows 150,000 to 200,000 distinct CDR3 sequences, 11% of them seen only once. Sequenced sample: blood, either unsorted or a sorted T cell fraction (not recorded which). The receptor source for this set is a male donor with ankylosing spondylitis or in good health (not recorded which).

This clonotype was observed at least ten times. The genes are TRBV7-8 and TRBJ1-1; D may be TRBD1 (6 bases). V dropped 5 bases and J dropped 2 bases, with 15 bases sitting between them. This CDR3 is 15 amino acids long. CDR1 and CDR2 from the germline V gene are SGHVS and FQNEAQ. CDR3 loop: CASSTAGQSNTEAFF. The CDR3 DNA reads as TGTGCCAGCAGCACCGCAGGACAGAGTAACACTGAAGCTTTCTTT.

This clonotype was seen at least ten times. The V and J genes are TRBV19 and TRBJ2-7; D not certain. Germline V lookup: CDR1 LNHDA, CDR2 SQIVND (reference sequence). Deletions cut 10 bases from V and 1 base from J, with 11 bases between. The CDR3 extends over 12 amino acids. The CDR3 DNA sequence: TGTGCCACCTTGTCCCATTCCTACGAGCAGTACTTC. It codes for CATLSHSYEQYF. The full variable domain, completed using reference TRBV19 and TRBJ2-7, is DGGITQSPKYLFRKEGQNVTLSCEQNLNHDAMYWYRQDPGQGLRLIYYSQIVNDFQKGDIAEGYSVSREKKESFPLTVTSAQKNPTAFYLCATLSHSYEQYFGPGTRLTVT.

This clonotype was recorded many times. This rearrangement joins TRBV6-2 or TRBV6-3 to TRBJ2-1; no clear D gene. The CDR3 loop spans 14 amino acids. Germline V CDR1 and CDR2: MNHEY, SVGEGT. V was pared by 4 bases and J by 8 bases, with 15 bases between. CDR3 sequence: CASSSKRLKYEQFF. In DNA, the CDR3 is TGTGCCAGCAGTTCTAAGCGATTAAAGTATGAGCAGTTCTTC.

This clonotype was seen many times. The chain has TRBV6-5 and TRBJ2-7; D not certain. V shed 6 bases and J shed 5 bases, with 8 bases lying between them. The CDR3 has 11 amino acids. Germline V gene lookup returns CDR1 MNHEY and CDR2 SVGAGI. The CDR3 is CASRGPHEQYF. The CDR3 nucleotides are TGTGCCAGCAGAGGCCCCCACGAGCAGTACTTC.

There are many counts of this clonotype. V gene TRBV5-1 combines with J gene TRBJ2-2, with 10 bases fitting TRBD2. The CDR3 length is 17 residues. The trim removed 0 bases at V and 2 bases at J, leaving 4 bases unmatched. The germline gives CDR1 SGHRS, CDR2 YFSETQ. DNA for the CDR3: TGCGCCAGCAGCTTGGGTGTACTAGCGGGAAACACCGGGGAGCTGTTTTTT. This encodes CASSLGVLAGNTGELFF.

The CDR3 DNA reads TGCGCCAGCAGCTACGGGACAGTAACCTACGAGCAGTACTTC. Its protein product is CASSYGTVTYEQYF. J is TRBJ2-7 and V is TRBV5-1, with TRBD1 matching over 7 bases. V lost 3 bases, J lost 2 bases, and 5 bases stayed unmatched. Germline V CDR1 and CDR2: SGHRS, YFSETQ. CDR3 size: 14 residues.

This clonotype was observed at least ten times. The V call is TRBV20-1, the J call TRBJ2-5; the D call may be TRBD1 or TRBD2 (5 bases each). V was shortened by 6 bases and J by 4 bases, with 18 bases between the two germline ends. CDR3 size: 14 residues. CDR1 DFQATT and CDR2 SNEGSKA come from the germline V gene (reference sequence). CDR3 residues: CSALGAEGTETQYF. CDR3 bases: TGCAGTGCCCTTGGAGCAGAGGGGACAGAGACCCAGTACTTC.

The table lists this clonotype with many counts. The J gene is TRBJ2-7, the V gene TRBV20-1, with D perhaps matching TRBD1 (6 bases). CDR1 DFQATT and CDR2 SNEGSKA come from the germline V gene (reference sequence). CDR3 length: 14 residues. V was pared by 0 bases and J by 0 bases, with 9 bases between. CDR3: CSARDWDNSYEQYF. CDR3 sequence (DNA): TGCAGTGCTAGAGATTGGGACAACTCCTACGAGCAGTACTTC.

The chain couples TRBV11-2 to TRBJ2-7, with 16 bases identical to TRBD2. The CDR3 runs 18 residues. Trimming removed 5 bases from V and 0 bases from J; junction bases left unmatched: 7. Per the germline V gene, CDR1 is SGHAT and CDR2 is FQNNGV. In DNA, the CDR3 is TGTGCCAGCAGCCGGCCGGGACTAGCGGGAGGGCTCTCCTACGAGCAGTACTTC. It yields the protein CASSRPGLAGGLSYEQYF.

The chain joins TRBV3-1 to TRBJ2-5; no firm D call. V was trimmed by 0 bases and J by 4 bases, leaving 6 bases between them. The germline V gene encodes CDR1 LGHDT and CDR2 YNNKEL (reference sequence). This CDR3 spans 13 amino acids. The chain's CDR3 is CASSQEVGETQYF. CDR3 in DNA: TGTGCCAGCAGCCAAGAAGTTGGAGAGACCCAGTACTTC.

This clonotype was seen ten or more times. The chain is built from TRBV3-1 and TRBJ2-1; D uncertain. Germline V gene data show CDR1 as LGHDT and CDR2 as YNNKEL (reference sequence). The CDR3 runs to 17 residues. V dropped 0 bases and J dropped 4 bases, with 16 bases sitting between them. For the CDR3, the DNA is TGTGCCAGCAGCCAAGATCCTTTGGACCCTAAATACAATGAGCAGTTCTTC. As protein: CASSQDPLDPKYNEQFF.

This clonotype has more than one count but fewer than ten. The rearrangement joins TRBV13 to TRBJ1-4; D is unclear. The CDR3 runs to 17 residues. Germline V gene data show CDR1 as PRHDT and CDR2 as FYEKMQ (reference sequence). Trimming removed 0 bases from V and 6 bases from J, with 17 bases in between. In DNA, the CDR3 is TGTGCCAGCAGCTTAGGCCGAAACACGCCGCACCATGAAAAACTGTTTTTT. It yields the protein CASSLGRNTPHHEKLFF.

The V call is TRBV7-9, the J call TRBJ2-1, with 7 nucleotides matching TRBD2. Germline trimming cut 2 bases from V and 7 bases from J; bases unmatched to any gene: 2. Looked up from germline, CDR1 is SEHNR and CDR2 is FQNEAQ (reference sequence). The CDR3 has 13 amino acids. CDR3 sequence: CASSLYGGNEQFF. The CDR3 DNA sequence: TGTGCCAGCAGCTTATACGGGGGGAATGAGCAGTTCTTC.

This clonotype has ten or more counts. J is TRBJ1-4 and V is TRBV4-3, with D maybe TRBD1 (6 bases). V was trimmed by 3 bases and J by 4 bases, leaving 12 bases between them. Germline loops: CDR1 LGHNA, CDR2 YSLEER. The CDR3 runs 15 residues. Here the CDR3 reads CASSQEQGLNEKLFF. CDR3 sequence (DNA): TGCGCCAGCAGCCAGGAACAGGGACTTAATGAAAAACTGTTTTTT.

The chain combines TRBV7-9 with TRBJ2-3; D is ambiguous. Trimming removed 1 base at V and 2 bases at J, with 7 bases between. This CDR3 is 14 amino acids long. CDR1 is SEHNR and CDR2 is FQNEAQ in the germline V gene (reference sequence). The DNA for the CDR3 is TGTGCCAGCAGCTTAGGGACCACCACAGATACGCAGTATTTT. Translating gives CASSLGTTTDTQYF.

The chain joins TRBV24-1 to TRBJ2-1, with 13 positions matching TRBD2. Trimming at V came to 4 bases and at J to 7 bases, leaving 6 bases not matched to a gene. The germline gives CDR1 KGHDR, CDR2 SFDVKD. The CDR3 has 16 amino acids. CDR3 amino acids: CATSDRTSGSRNEQFF. In nucleotides, the CDR3 is TGTGCCACCAGTGACCGGACTAGCGGGAGTCGGAATGAGCAGTTCTTC.

The chain joins TRBV27 to TRBJ1-6, with D possibly matching TRBD1 (6 bases). Trimming pared 1 base from V and 2 bases from J, leaving 12 bases between. Germline V gene lookup returns CDR1 MNHEY and CDR2 SMNVEV (reference sequence). The CDR3 loop spans 17 amino acids. The CDR3 reads CASSLWGGLTYNSPLHF. The CDR3 nucleotides are TGTGCCAGCAGTTTATGGGGGGGGCTGACCTATAATTCACCCCTCCACTTT.

This clonotype was seen ten or more times. The J gene is TRBJ1-1, the V gene TRBV5-1; D perhaps matches TRBD1 (5 bases). CDR3 size: 15 residues. Germline CDR1 is SGHRS and CDR2 is YFSETQ. Trimming cost V 0 bases and J 0 bases, with 9 bases left between them. CDR3 loop: CASSLGGVMNTEAFF. As DNA, the CDR3 is TGCGCCAGCAGCTTGGGGGGGGTGATGAACACTGAAGCTTTCTTT.

This clonotype was observed at least ten times. V usage is TRBV5-1 and J usage is TRBJ1-6, with 8 bases that match TRBD1. The CDR3 totals 15 residues. V was clipped by 4 bases and J by 5 bases; unmatched bases: 5. From germline, CDR1 is SGHRS and CDR2 YFSETQ. This chain's CDR3 is CASSPTGADNSPLHF. CDR3 DNA sequence: TGCGCCAGCAGCCCGACAGGGGCCGATAATTCACCCCTCCACTTT. The whole variable domain, remainder taken from reference TRBV5-1 and TRBJ1-6, is KAGVTQTPRYLIKTRGQQVTLSCSPISGHRSVSWYQQTPGQGLQFLFEYFSETQRNKGNFPGRFSGRQFSNSRSEMNVSTLELGDSALYLCASSPTGADNSPLHFGNGTRLTVT.

This clonotype appeared a few times. J is TRBJ2-3 and V is TRBV29-1, with a tentative D call TRBD2 (5 bases). The CDR3 is 13 amino acids. V lost 4 bases and J 6 bases, leaving 14 bases between the germline ends. Germline CDR1 and CDR2: SQVTM and ANQGSEA. The DNA of the CDR3 is TGCAGCGTTGTACGGGAACCCCAGGATACGCAGTATTTT. It specifies CSVVREPQDTQYF.